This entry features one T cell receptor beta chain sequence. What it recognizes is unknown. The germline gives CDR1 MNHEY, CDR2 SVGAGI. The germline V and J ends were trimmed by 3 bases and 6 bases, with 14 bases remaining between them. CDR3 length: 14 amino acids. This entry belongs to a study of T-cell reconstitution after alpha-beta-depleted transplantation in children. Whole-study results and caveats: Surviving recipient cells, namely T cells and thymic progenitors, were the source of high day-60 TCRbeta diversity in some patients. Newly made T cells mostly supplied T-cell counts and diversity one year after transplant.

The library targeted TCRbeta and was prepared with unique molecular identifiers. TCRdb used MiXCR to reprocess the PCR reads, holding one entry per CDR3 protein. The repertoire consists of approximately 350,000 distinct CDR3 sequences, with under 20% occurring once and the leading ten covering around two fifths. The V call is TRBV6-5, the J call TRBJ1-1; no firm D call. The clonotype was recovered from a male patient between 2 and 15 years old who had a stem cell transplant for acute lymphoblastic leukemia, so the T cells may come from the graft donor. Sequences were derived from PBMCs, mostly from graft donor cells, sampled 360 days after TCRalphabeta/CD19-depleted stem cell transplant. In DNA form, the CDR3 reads TGTGCCAGCAGTTATAAGAGGTCAAGTTCTGAAGCTTTCTTT. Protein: CASSYKRSSSEAFF.